This T cell receptor (beta chain) was captured in a study of blood T cells in healthy people across ages. The draw of peripheral blood yielded around 9.6 milliliters from each donor. For the second PCR, which ran for 7 to 11 cycles, a sample-barcoded 5' primer and a J-beta primer mix were used. A tag from a template-switch adaptor with 12 random nucleotides marked each cDNA molecule. TCRdb passed the 5' RACE reads through MiXCR, listing each CDR3 protein once. The sample lists approximately 670,000 distinct CDR3 sequences, over 40% occurring once. Germline lookup yields CDR1 DFQATT and CDR2 SNEGSKA (reference sequence). V gave up 8 bases and J gave up 5 bases, with 13 bases separating them. The CDR3 consists of 12 residues.

The specimen sequenced was blood. V is TRBV20-1 and J is TRBJ2-1; D unresolved. This TCR came from a man older than 75 in good health. The CDR3: CSWVADHNEQFF. The CDR3 bases are TGCAGTTGGGTGGCGGACCACAATGAGCAGTTCTTC.